These T cell receptor beta chains were read from a single sample in a study of regulatory and conventional T cells in RAG deficiency. Sequencing was performed with immunoSEQ multiplex PCR; in TCRdb, only in-frame clones are kept and a portion is missing. The profile shows 30,000 to 40,000 clones, about 88% of them singletons. Separately, the same data were catalogued under a study of regulatory T cells.

The sequencing input was CD8+ T cells sorted from blood. These receptors originate from a human donor in good health. Both conserved end residues are part of each CDR3. A D gene is named only where the DNA matches it firmly. Clone size appears in some rows only: once, few, many, or a class for an expanded clone.

>.|TRBV5-8|TRBJ1-5|.
CASSSLNQPQHF
TGTGCCAGCAGCTCCCTAAATCAGCCCCAGCATTTT
>TRBD2|TRBV5-8|TRBJ2-3|.
CASSPGLAGVTDTQYF
TGTGCCAGCAGCCCGGGACTAGCGGGGGTTACAGATACGCAGTATTTT
>.|TRBV7-3|TRBJ2-2|.
CASSTHTGELFF
TGTGCCAGCAGCACGCACACCGGGGAGCTGTTTTTT
>TRBD2|TRBV7-9|TRBJ2-7|.
CASSWTSGSYEQYF
TGTGCCAGCAGCTGGACTAGCGGGAGCTACGAGCAGTACTTC
>TRBD2|TRBV4-2|TRBJ2-7|.
CASSQGRAGVYEQYF
TGTGCCAGCAGCCAAGGCAGAGCGGGAGTCTACGAGCAGTACTTC
>.|TRBV5-4|TRBJ2-1|.
CASTLGSETTYNEQFF
TGTGCCAGCACTCTGGGGTCGGAGACAACCTACAATGAGCAGTTCTTC
>.|TRBV6-5|TRBJ2-1|once
CASSYSGGHYEQFF
TGTGCCAGCAGTTACTCGGGGGGGCATTATGAGCAGTTCTTC
>TRBD1|TRBV2|TRBJ2-3|.
CASSAGQGGTDTQYF
TGTGCCAGCAGTGCGGGACAGGGAGGCACAGATACGCAGTATTTT
>TRBD1|TRBV2|TRBJ2-7|.
CASTRDRGHFEQYF
TGTGCCAGCACGAGGGACAGGGGGCATTTCGAGCAGTACTTC
>.|TRBV19|TRBJ2-6|.
CASSISGTLSGANVLTF
TGTGCCAGTAGTATCTCCGGGACTCTCTCTGGGGCCAACGTCCTGACTTTC
>TRBD1|TRBV7-2|TRBJ2-1|.
CASSLARQGEQFF
TGTGCCAGCAGCTTGGCCCGACAGGGTGAGCAGTTCTTC
>TRBD1|TRBV6-1|TRBJ1-6|.
CASRLRQGLPLHF
TGTGCCAGCAGACTCCGACAGGGCTTACCCCTCCACTTT
>.|TRBV7-2|TRBJ1-1|.
CASSYGQNTEAFF
TGTGCCAGCAGCTACGGACAGAACACTGAAGCTTTCTTT
>.|TRBV30|TRBJ2-3|.
CAGRGEYTDTQYF
TGTGCTGGAAGGGGGGAGTACACAGATACGCAGTATTTT
>TRBD1|TRBV18|TRBJ2-7|few
CASSPIAAQGDPEQYF
TGTGCCAGCTCACCTATCGCTGCCCAGGGGGACCCCGAGCAGTACTTC
>.|TRBV7-3|TRBJ1-1|once
CASSLRQGNTEAFF
TGTGCCAGCAGCTTAAGGCAGGGGAACACTGAAGCTTTCTTT
>TRBD1|TRBV19|TRBJ2-7|.
CASSTTGTGHHLKQYF
TGTGCCAGTAGTACCACCGGGACAGGGCATCATTTAAAGCAGTACTTC
>TRBD1|TRBV14|TRBJ1-2|.
CASSQSGTGVHYGYTF
TGTGCCAGCAGCCAGTCCGGGACAGGGGTCCACTATGGCTACACCTTC
>TRBD2|TRBV5-1|TRBJ2-2|.
CASSLFAGGNTGELFF
TGCGCCAGCAGCTTGTTCGCGGGAGGAAACACCGGGGAGCTGTTTTTT
>.|TRBV6-5|TRBJ2-5|.
CASSYRATGGRETQYF
TGTGCCAGCAGTTACAGGGCGACAGGAGGTAGAGAGACCCAGTACTTC
>TRBD2|TRBV5-1|TRBJ2-3|.
CASFKTSGSPTDTQYF
TGCGCCAGCTTCAAGACTAGCGGGAGCCCAACAGATACGCAGTATTTT
>TRBD2|TRBV5-1|TRBJ2-1|.
CASSLTSGRAGEQFF
TGCGCCAGCAGCTTGACTAGCGGGAGGGCCGGTGAGCAGTTCTTC
>.|TRBV7-9|TRBJ2-3|once
CAVQSVGGANPVDTQYF
TGTGCCGTCCAAAGTGTTGGGGGGGCCAATCCCGTAGATACGCAGTATTTT
>.|TRBV7-9|TRBJ2-6|few
CASSLVGGTGANVLTF
TGTGCCAGCAGCTTAGTAGGGGGGACTGGGGCCAACGTCCTGACTTTC
>.|TRBV25-1|TRBJ2-3|.
CASSPGGTDTQYF
TGTGCCAGCAGCCCCGGTGGGACAGATACGCAGTATTTT
>TRBD2|TRBV4-1|TRBJ2-7|.
CASSPGTSGMFYEQYF
TGCGCCAGCAGCCCCGGGACTAGCGGGATGTTCTACGAGCAGTACTTC
>TRBD2|TRBV5-4|TRBJ2-7|.
CASSLGGTSHEQYF
TGTGCCAGCAGCTTGGGGGGGACTAGTCACGAGCAGTACTTC
>TRBD1|TRBV19|TRBJ1-4|.
CASSTPGQGLFNEKLFF
TGTGCCAGTAGTACCCCGGGACAGGGGTTGTTTAATGAAAAACTGTTTTTT
>.|TRBV19|TRBJ2-7|.
CASSGGPIVEQYF
TGTGCCAGTAGTGGGGGCCCCATTGTCGAGCAGTACTTC
>.|TRBV15|TRBJ1-2|.
CATSRVQRTNYGYTF
TGTGCCACCAGCAGAGTACAAAGGACTAACTATGGCTACACCTTC
>TRBD1|TRBV4-1|TRBJ2-7|.
CASSPQGASYEQYF
TGCGCCAGCAGCCCTCAGGGGGCCTCCTACGAGCAGTACTTC
>.|TRBV7-9|TRBJ2-3|.
CASTPKPPNTQYF
TGTGCCAGCACCCCAAAGCCCCCGAATACGCAGTATTTT
>TRBD1|TRBV5-5|TRBJ1-5|.
CASSLRGDFGTGGEDF
TGTGCCAGCAGCTTGCGTGGGGACTTTGGGACAGGGGGCGAGGATTTT